This passage covers 17 T cell receptor beta chains from one sample sequenced in a study of CD8+ T cells in alopecia areata. Once RNA had been extracted, it was reverse transcribed into cDNA to act as the sequencing template. Here immunoSEQ multiplex PCR was the method, and the copy in TCRdb shows in-frame clones only, minus some. The sample lists approximately 200,000 clones; around 56% were seen once. Sample treatment: oral pan-JAK inhibitor, 5-10 mg twice daily. Here the sequenced sample was CD4+ T cells sorted from blood, taken at week 4, from a patient treated with tofacitinib. The receptors were gathered from a human donor with alopecia areata.

Remarks on this clone: This sample includes further DNA sequences coding for the same CDR3. The chain uses TRBV30 and TRBJ1-2, with TRBD1 as a possible D gene (6 bases). Germline lookup yields CDR1 GTSNPN and CDR2 SVGIG (reference sequence). Trimming removed 0 bases from V and 4 bases from J, with 9 bases in between. The length of the CDR3 is 13 residues. CDR3 DNA sequence: TGTGCCTGGAGTGTACAGGGTTCCTATGGCTACACCTTC. It yields the protein CAWSVQGSYGYTF.

The chain recombines TRBV27 with TRBJ2-7; the D call may be TRBD1 or TRBD2 (5 bases each). The germline CDR1 and CDR2 sequences are MNHEY and SMNVEV (reference sequence). The V end was cut by 7 bases, the J end by 6 bases, with 22 bases between. This CDR3 region has 15 residues. The CDR3 loop is CASISLDRFGGEQYF. CDR3 coding DNA: TGTGCCAGCATCTCCCTCGACAGATTTGGGGGCGAGCAGTACTTC.

This clone has at least ten counts. The chain combines TRBV9 with TRBJ1-1, with unresolved D. The V end lost 0 bases, the J end lost 3 bases, and 6 bases lay between the germline ends. The germline V gene encodes CDR1 SGDLS and CDR2 YYNGEE. This CDR3 has 13 amino acids. The chain's CDR3 is CASSVEQYTEAFF. CDR3 sequence (DNA): TGTGCCAGCAGCGTAGAACAGTACACTGAAGCTTTCTTT. The variable domain in full, with the rest retrieved from reference TRBV9 and TRBJ1-1, is DSGVTQTPKHLITATGQRVTLRCSPRSGDLSVYWYQQSLDQGLQFLIQYYNGEERAKGNILERFSAQQFPDLHSELNLSSLELGDSALYFCASSVEQYTEAFFGQGTRLTVV.

This clone was counted only a few times. Compared with germline, one end of the junction differs, possibly owing to a read error. This chain uses TRBV2 with TRBJ2-4, with 7 bases fitting TRBD1. Germline CDR1 reads SNHLY; CDR2 reads FYNNEI. This CDR3 has 13 residues. This chain's CDR3 is CASSEGQENIQYF. CDR3 sequence (DNA): TGTGCCAGCAGCGAAGGACAGGAAAACATTCAGTACTTC. The full variable domain, its missing parts supplied by reference TRBV2 and TRBJ2-4, is EPEVTQTPSHQVTQMGQEVILRCVPISNHLYFYWYRQILGQKVEFLVSFYNNEISEKSEIFDDQFSVERPDGSNFTLKIRSTKLEDSAMYFCASSEGQENIQYFGAGTRLSVL.

The chain uses TRBV5-1 and TRBJ2-7; 9 bases agree with TRBD1. CDR3 size: 14 residues. Per the germline V gene, CDR1 is SGHRS and CDR2 is YFSETQ. J lost 4 bases, V lost 4 bases, and 6 bases had no gene match. Here the CDR3 DNA reads TGCGCCAGCAGCAAAGGGACAGGGAGGTACGAGCAGTACTTC. As protein: CASSKGTGRYEQYF.

This chain links TRBV29-1 with TRBJ2-3; D gene ambiguous. Between the trimmed V and J ends, which lost 6 bases and 6 bases, there was a span of 13 bases. Germline-derived CDR1 and CDR2 are SQVTM and ANQGSEA. The CDR3 sequence is 12 residues long. The CDR3 loop reads CSVGFSSDTQYF. For the CDR3, the DNA is TGCAGCGTGGGCTTCTCTTCGGATACGCAGTATTTT.

This rearrangement joins TRBV25-1 to TRBJ1-1; perhaps TRBD1 as D (5 bases). In germline, CDR1 is MGHDK, CDR2 SYGVNS. V lost 1 base and J lost 0, with 18 bases in between. This CDR3 contains 18 residues. DNA of the CDR3: TGTGCCAGCAGTGAATGGGGGAGGCAGGGAGCAATGAACACTGAAGCTTTCTTT. Protein: CASSEWGRQGAMNTEAFF. Using reference TRBV25-1 and TRBJ1-1 for the parts outside the CDR3, the full variable domain is EADIYQTPRYLVIGTGKKITLECSQTMGHDKMYWYQQDPGMELHLIHYSYGVNSTEKGDLSSESTVSRIRTEHFPLTLESARPSHTSQYLCASSEWGRQGAMNTEAFFGQGTRLTVV.

The chain employs TRBV5-4 and TRBJ1-2; a weak D match, TRBD1 (6 bases). CDR1 SGHNT and CDR2 YYREEE come from the germline V gene (reference sequence). V was pared by 4 bases and J by 3 bases, with 16 bases between. The CDR3 covers 15 residues. The CDR3 sequence is CASSPWGGDDYGYTF. As DNA, the CDR3 is TGTGCCAGCAGCCCATGGGGGGGCGATGACTATGGCTACACCTTC.

This clone occurred a few times. The J gene is TRBJ1-2, the V gene TRBV19; no firm D call. Germline V gives CDR1 LNHDA, CDR2 SQIVND (reference sequence). With 6 bases removed from V and 6 bases from J, the gap between germline ends came to 5 bases. This CDR3 is 10 amino acids long. The CDR3 DNA reads TGTGCCAGTAGGAAAAATGGCTACACCTTC. It translates to CASRKNGYTF. The complete variable domain, with remaining parts taken from reference TRBV19 and TRBJ1-2, reads DGGITQSPKYLFRKEGQNVTLSCEQNLNHDAMYWYRQDPGQGLRLIYYSQIVNDFQKGDIAEGYSVSREKKESFPLTVTSAQKNPTAFYLCASRKNGYTFGSGTRLTVV.

The chain is built from TRBV6-5 and TRBJ1-5, with D perhaps matching TRBD1 (5 bases). Germline CDR1 MNHEY, CDR2 SVGAGI. The CDR3 sequence is 14 residues long. The V end was cut by 6 bases, the J end by 1 base, with 10 bases between. This CDR3 is CASRRGGSNQPQHF. The DNA of the CDR3 is TGTGCCAGCAGGAGGGGAGGAAGCAATCAGCCCCAGCATTTT.

Note on this clone: Additional DNA sequences in this sample encode the identical CDR3. The genes are TRBV2 and TRBJ2-1; a weak D match, TRBD1 (6 bases). This CDR3 has 14 amino acids. Trimming left V 0 bases short and J 5 bases short, with 8 bases between. Germline V CDR1 and CDR2: SNHLY, FYNNEI. The CDR3 nucleotides read TGTGCCAGCAGTGAAGCGCCAGGGGACAATGAGCAGTTCTTC. This sequence encodes CASSEAPGDNEQFF.

This chain joins TRBV30 and TRBJ1-1, with D possibly TRBD1 on 5 matching bases. Per the germline V gene, CDR1 is GTSNPN and CDR2 is SVGIG (reference sequence). This CDR3 has 13 amino acids. V lost 4 bases and J lost 1, with 10 bases in between. The CDR3 bases are TGTGCCTGGACAGGGTTTTCGAACACTGAAGCTTTCTTT. The encoded protein is CAWTGFSNTEAFF.

The rearrangement links TRBV29-1 to TRBJ2-7, with D perhaps matching TRBD2 (6 bases). CDR3 size: 12 residues. The germline V gene encodes CDR1 SQVTM and CDR2 ANQGSEA. V was clipped by 7 bases and J by 2 bases, with 12 bases between them. The CDR3 bases are TGCAGCGGCGGGGACGGGCCCTACGAGCAGTACTTC. This gives the protein CSGGDGPYEQYF.

A note on this clone: A junction end diverges from the germline sequence, so it may reflect a read error. J is TRBJ2-7 and V is TRBV7-7, with D perhaps matching TRBD1 or TRBD2 (5 bases each). Germline-derived CDR1 and CDR2 are SSHAT and FNYEAQ (reference sequence). CDR3 length equals 15 residues. The CDR3 loop is CASSPGQGPREEQYF. Written as DNA, the CDR3 is TGTGCTAGCAGCCCAGGGCAGGGACCGAGGGAGGAGCAGTACTTC. The complete variable domain, with remaining parts taken from reference TRBV7-7 and TRBJ2-7, reads GAGVSQSPRYKVTKRGQDVTLRCDPISSHATLYWYQQALGQGPEFLTYFNYEAQPDKSGLPSDRFSAERPEGSISTLTIQRTEQRDSAMYRCASSPGQGPREEQYFGPGTRLTVT.

This clone showed up just once. The chain employs TRBV5-1 and TRBJ2-6; perhaps TRBD1 as D (6 bases). V was shortened by 4 bases and J by 0 bases, with 8 bases between the two germline ends. The CDR3 is 15 amino acids. CDR1 and CDR2 (germline): SGHRS, YFSETQ. The CDR3 region is CASSQDSSGANVLTF. The CDR3 coding sequence is TGCGCCAGCAGCCAGGACAGCTCTGGGGCCAACGTCCTGACTTTC.

J is TRBJ1-6 and V is TRBV30; D might be TRBD1 (5 bases). Germline-derived CDR1 and CDR2 are GTSNPN and SVGIG (reference sequence). V dropped 2 bases and J dropped 5 bases, with 10 bases sitting between them. The CDR3 is made up of 14 amino acids. As DNA, the CDR3 is TGTGCCTGGAGTTGGGGACGGAATAATTCACCCCTCCACTTT. As protein: CAWSWGRNNSPLHF.

J is TRBJ2-7 and V is TRBV5-1; no firm D call. The CDR3 spans 18 residues. Germline CDR1 and CDR2: SGHRS and YFSETQ. V was pared by 0 bases and J by 1 base, with 20 bases between. The CDR3 protein is CASSLANEWNRYSYEQYF. The CDR3 DNA reads as TGCGCCAGCAGCTTGGCCAATGAGTGGAATCGCTATTCCTACGAGCAGTACTTC.